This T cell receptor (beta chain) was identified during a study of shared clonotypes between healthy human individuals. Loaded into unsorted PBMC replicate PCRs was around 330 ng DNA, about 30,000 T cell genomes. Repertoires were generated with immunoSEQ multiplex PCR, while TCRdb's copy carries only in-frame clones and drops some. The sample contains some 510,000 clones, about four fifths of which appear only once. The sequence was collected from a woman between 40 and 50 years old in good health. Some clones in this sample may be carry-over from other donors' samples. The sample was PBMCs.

As DNA, the CDR3 is TGTGCCAGCAGCCCGACAGGGGCCACCTACAATGAGCAGTTCTTC. It codes for CASSPTGATYNEQFF. The chain employs TRBV7-3 and TRBJ2-1; 8 nucleotides match TRBD1. With V trimmed by 5 bases and J by 2 bases, 5 bases remained unmatched. CDR1 SGHTA and CDR2 FQGTGA come from the germline V gene. CDR3 length: 15 amino acids. Complete variable domain (other parts from reference TRBV7-3 and TRBJ2-1): GAGVSQTPSNKVTEKGKYVELRCDPISGHTALYWYRQSLGQGPEFLIYFQGTGAADDSGLPNDRFFAVRPEGSVSTLKIQRTERGDSAVYLCASSPTGATYNEQFFGPGTRLTVL.